One and the same sample provided the 23 T cell receptor beta chains below, sequenced in a study of identifying expanded T cells in peripheral blood. TCRdb's table, derived via immunoSEQ multiplex PCR, lists solely in-frame clones and lacks some. There are some 75,000 clones in the sample; 85% to 90% occur only once, and about 3.3% lies in the top ten. Sequencing input: blood. The receptors were sampled from a person between 18 and 69 years old in good health.

This rearrangement joins TRBV7-9 to TRBJ2-4; TRBD1 matches 8 bases. Unmatched junction bases numbered 10, after V lost 4 bases and J lost 5 bases. The CDR3 extends over 16 amino acids. Germline CDR1 and CDR2: SEHNR and FQNEAQ (reference sequence). The CDR3: CASSSTLDREENIQYF. In nucleotides, the CDR3 is TGTGCCAGCAGCTCAACCCTGGACAGGGAGGAAAACATTCAGTACTTC.

The genes are TRBV5-1 and TRBJ1-1; no reliable D call. Germline V lookup: CDR1 SGHRS, CDR2 YFSETQ. The CDR3 has 13 residues. With 0 bases removed from V and 0 bases from J, the gap between germline ends came to 3 bases. The CDR3, as DNA: TGCGCCAGCAGCTTGGAGGTGAACACTGAAGCTTTCTTT. Amino acids: CASSLEVNTEAFF.

V usage is TRBV14 and J usage is TRBJ2-1; D could derive from TRBD1 or TRBD2 (6 bases each). CDR1 is SGHDN, CDR2 FVKESK, per germline. Trimming removed 0 bases at V and 10 bases at J, with 10 bases between. The CDR3 spans 13 residues. CDR3 sequence: CASSQDLGGEQFF. DNA of the CDR3: TGTGCCAGCAGCCAAGATTTAGGGGGGGAGCAGTTCTTC.

V usage is TRBV28 and J usage is TRBJ2-1; perhaps TRBD2 as D (5 bases). This CDR3 contains 15 residues. In germline, CDR1 is MDHEN, CDR2 SYDVKM. V lost 6 bases to trimming and J lost 3 bases, with 15 bases between them. CDR3 bases: TGTGCCAGCAGCCCCCCTTCCGGGGTCTACAATGAGCAGTTCTTC. As protein: CASSPPSGVYNEQFF.

CDR3 DNA sequence: TGCAGTGCCCTTAGCGGGCAGGCCCAGTACTTC. Encoded protein: CSALSGQAQYF. V and J are TRBV20-1 and TRBJ2-7; 7 bases match TRBD2. V lost 6 bases, J lost 10 bases, and 9 bases stayed unmatched. Germline CDR1 is DFQATT and CDR2 is SNEGSKA (reference sequence). The CDR3 is 11 amino acids.

The J gene is TRBJ2-7, the V gene TRBV7-2, with TRBD2 matching 8 bases. V gave up 0 bases and J gave up 3 bases; unmatched junction bases: 10. Per germline, CDR1 SGHTA and CDR2 FQGNSA. The CDR3 covers 17 residues. The CDR3 DNA reads as TGTGCCAGCAGCTTAGCGGGGCGGGGGGTACTCCTCTACGAGCAGTACTTC. Translating it yields CASSLAGRGVLLYEQYF.

The chain recombines TRBV4-1 with TRBJ1-3; D gene ambiguous. V lost 0 bases and J lost 11, with 17 bases in between. Germline assignment: CDR1 MGHRA and CDR2 YSYEKL. The CDR3 covers 15 residues. This CDR3 reads CASSQDRGPTAAIYF. In DNA, the CDR3 is TGCGCCAGCAGCCAAGATCGCGGACCCACCGCGGCCATATATTTT.

V and J are TRBV11-1 and TRBJ2-7; the D gene is possibly TRBD2 (6 bases). The CDR3 is made up of 14 amino acids. V was pared by 7 bases and J by 4 bases, with 17 bases between. From germline, CDR1 is SGHAT and CDR2 FQDESV (reference sequence). Here the CDR3 reads CASTPPGTSYEQYF. The CDR3 region has the DNA TGTGCCAGCACTCCCCCAGGGACTTCTTACGAGCAGTACTTC.

The rearrangement joins TRBV6-6 to TRBJ1-5; D gene uncertain. Trimming took 5 bases from V and 4 from J, leaving 12 bases between them. The CDR3 extends over 14 amino acids. The V gene's germline CDR1 is MNHNY and CDR2 SVGAGI (reference sequence). CDR3 DNA sequence: TGTGCCAGCAGTGGCCGAGGAGCAAATCAGCCCCAGCATTTT. It is translated as CASSGRGANQPQHF.

In its sample, this clone was seen once. DNA for the CDR3: TGTGCCAGCAGTTTGCCGGGACAGGGACCAGATACGCAGTATTTT. Translation: CASSLPGQGPDTQYF. The chain is built from TRBV28 and TRBJ2-3, with 9 bases that match TRBD1. This CDR3 contains 15 residues. In germline, CDR1 is MDHEN, CDR2 SYDVKM. With 3 bases clipped from V and 4 bases from J, the junction kept 5 bases outside the gene matches.

V and J are TRBV5-1 and TRBJ1-2, with TRBD1 matching over 9 bases. Germline V gene lookup returns CDR1 SGHRS and CDR2 YFSETQ. The CDR3 has 17 amino acids. Trimming cost V 8 bases and J 4 bases; bases outside gene matches: 18. CDR3 DNA sequence: TGCGCCAGTAAATTGGATCCCGGGACAGGGAATGGCTATGGCTACACCTTC. It yields the protein CASKLDPGTGNGYGYTF.

The rearrangement links TRBV15 to TRBJ2-7, with 7 bases matching TRBD1. Germline CDR1 reads LNHNV; CDR2 reads YYDKDF (reference sequence). Trimming at V came to 3 bases and at J to 4 bases, leaving 9 bases not matched to a gene. The CDR3 totals 15 residues. The CDR3 region is CATSRDPGQFYEQYF. In DNA, the CDR3 is TGTGCCACCAGCAGGGATCCGGGACAGTTTTACGAGCAGTACTTC. Together with reference TRBV15 and TRBJ2-7, the CDR3 gives the full variable domain: DAMVIQNPRYQVTQFGKPVTLSCSQTLNHNVMYWYQQKSSQAPKLLFHYYDKDFNNEADTPDNFQSRRPNTSFCFLDIRSPGLGDTAMYLCATSRDPGQFYEQYFGPGTRLTVT.

V and J are TRBV25-1 and TRBJ2-5; D uncertain. The CDR3 spans 11 residues. CDR1 MGHDK and CDR2 SYGVNS come from the germline V gene. The germline V and J ends were trimmed by 5 bases and 7 bases, with 8 bases remaining between them. The CDR3 region is CASSREATQYF. For the CDR3, the DNA is TGTGCCAGCAGTCGTGAAGCGACCCAGTACTTC.

V and J are TRBV4-2 and TRBJ2-2, with TRBD1 as a possible D gene (6 bases). CDR1 LGHNA and CDR2 YNFKEQ come from the germline V gene. The CDR3 totals 17 residues. V lost 8 bases and J lost 5, with 24 bases in between. This chain's CDR3 is CASAYGDIGSGTGELFF. The CDR3 nucleotides are TGTGCCAGCGCTTATGGGGACATCGGATCGGGGACCGGGGAGCTGTTTTTT.

The rearrangement uses TRBV6-5 and TRBJ1-5, with D uncertain. The CDR3 is made up of 14 amino acids. The V and J ends lost 4 bases and 6 bases respectively, with 13 bases between them. Looked up from germline, CDR1 is MNHEY and CDR2 is SVGAGI. CDR3 sequence reads: CASSSPSRTQPQHF. CDR3 bases: TGTGCCAGCAGTTCCCCCAGCCGGACTCAGCCCCAGCATTTT.

This clone was observed once. The rearrangement uses TRBV4-1 and TRBJ1-2; 7 positions match TRBD1. After removal of 1 base from V and 1 base from J, the junction contained 6 bases not matched to a gene. The CDR3 runs to 16 residues. Germline loops: CDR1 MGHRA, CDR2 YSYEKL. The CDR3 nucleotides are TGCGCCAGCAGCCAAGTTTTAGGGGGCAGTAACTATGGCTACACCTTC. It encodes CASSQVLGGSNYGYTF.

The CDR3 is CASSFWAGGYEQYF. CDR3 nucleotide sequence: TGCGCCAGCAGCTTTTGGGCAGGGGGCTACGAGCAGTACTTC. This rearrangement joins TRBV5-1 to TRBJ2-7, with 7 bases aligning to TRBD1. V lost 2 bases to trimming and J lost 3 bases; unmatched junction nucleotides: 5. The CDR3 extends over 14 amino acids. Germline V CDR1 and CDR2: SGHRS, YFSETQ.

The V call is TRBV11-2, the J call TRBJ2-2; weak D call: TRBD1 (6 bases). Germline V gene data show CDR1 as SGHAT and CDR2 as FQNNGV. Deletions cut 5 bases from V and 5 bases from J, with 15 bases between. The CDR3 has 15 residues. CDR3 sequence (DNA): TGTGCCAGCAGCCCGAACAGGGCCGTTACCGGGGAGCTGTTTTTT. It encodes CASSPNRAVTGELFF.

J is TRBJ2-5 and V is TRBV9; 9 bases are a match to TRBD2. CDR1 and CDR2 from the germline V gene are SGDLS and YYNGEE. Trimming took 4 bases from V and 5 from J; bases not matched to a gene: 9. The CDR3 extends over 15 amino acids. The CDR3 bases are TGTGCCAGCAGCTCGCGCGGGAGGGCCATGGAGACCCAGTACTTC. Amino acids: CASSSRGRAMETQYF.

The rearrangement links TRBV5-1 to TRBJ1-6; no clear D. Germline V gene data show CDR1 as SGHRS and CDR2 as YFSETQ. V was clipped by 0 bases and J by 10 bases, with 17 bases between them. The CDR3 totals 16 residues. The CDR3 spells CASSLDPGGLGSPLHF. As DNA, the CDR3 is TGCGCCAGCAGCTTGGACCCGGGCGGCTTGGGCTCACCCCTCCACTTT. The entire variable domain, with the rest obtained from reference TRBV5-1 and TRBJ1-6, is as follows: KAGVTQTPRYLIKTRGQQVTLSCSPISGHRSVSWYQQTPGQGLQFLFEYFSETQRNKGNFPGRFSGRQFSNSRSEMNVSTLELGDSALYLCASSLDPGGLGSPLHFGNGTRLTVT.

This sequence joins TRBV2 and TRBJ2-5; D unclear. Germline lookup yields CDR1 SNHLY and CDR2 FYNNEI. The CDR3 has 15 residues. V was shortened by 4 bases and J by 0 bases, with 12 bases between the two germline ends. This CDR3 is CASSGELAYQETQYF. The CDR3, as DNA: TGTGCCAGCAGTGGAGAGCTGGCGTACCAAGAGACCCAGTACTTC.

CDR3 in DNA: TGTGCCAGTAGTATCCAGGACAACACCGGGGAGCTGTTTTTT. Translated, it gives CASSIQDNTGELFF. This chain joins TRBV19 and TRBJ2-2; D gene unclear. The germline V gene has CDR1 LNHDA and CDR2 SQIVND (reference sequence). This CDR3 has 14 amino acids. Trimming pared 3 bases from V and 2 bases from J, leaving 7 bases between.

This clone was observed once. The chain combines TRBV5-4 with TRBJ2-7, with 9 bases that match TRBD1. Germline values: CDR1 SGHNT, CDR2 YYREEE (reference sequence). V lost 10 bases and J lost 4; bases outside the gene matches: 9. The CDR3 spans 13 residues. CDR3 in amino acids: CAVNRDREYEQYF. CDR3 nucleotide sequence: TGTGCCGTTAACCGGGACAGGGAATACGAGCAGTACTTC. The full variable domain, in which reference TRBV5-4 and TRBJ2-7 provide the parts outside the CDR3, is ETGVTQSPTHLIKTRGQQVTLRCSSQSGHNTVSWYQQALGQGPQFIFQYYREEENGRGNFPPRFSGLQFPNYSSELNVNALELDDSALYLCAVNRDREYEQYFGPGTRLTVT.